Listed below are T cell receptor beta chains from one sample, sequenced in a study of CD8+CD57+ T cells in acquired aplastic anemia. One entry per CDR3 protein results from TCRdb running MiXCR on the reads. This table has 150,000 or so distinct CDR3 sequences, less than 60% appearing once. The sample comprised sorted CD4+, CD8+, or CD8+CD57+ T cells (not recorded which) from PBMCs. The receptors were gathered from a human donor with aplastic anemia. Both conserved end residues are part of each CDR3. A D gene is named only where the DNA matches it firmly. Clone size, where shown, is once, few, many, or a class for clones that have expanded.

J: TRBJ2-3
D: NA
V: TRBV7-2
size: NA
DNA: TGTGCCAGCAGCTCACGGGGAGATACGCAGTATTTT
CDR3: CASSSRGDTQYF

J: TRBJ2-1
D: NA
V: TRBV24-1
size: once
DNA: TGTGCCACCCGCTCTGGGGGCTACAATGAGCAGTTCTTC
CDR3: CATRSGGYNEQFF

J: TRBJ1-6
D: NA
V: TRBV25-1
size: few
DNA: TGTGCCAGCAGTGTAGCGGGAAGCTCCTATAATTCACCCCTCCACTTT
CDR3: CASSVAGSSYNSPLHF

J: TRBJ2-7
D: NA
V: TRBV10-3
size: NA
DNA: TGTGCCATCAGTGATTCTACCCTGGGGGTGCACTACGAGCAGTACTTC
CDR3: CAISDSTLGVHYEQYF

J: TRBJ2-1
D: NA
V: TRBV5-1
size: many
DNA: TGCGCCAGCAGCCCCCCTCACAATGAGCAGTTCTTC
CDR3: CASSPPHNEQFF

J: TRBJ2-7
D: NA
V: TRBV6-5
size: few
DNA: TGTGCCAGCAGTTCGGACGGAGCCTACGAGCAGTACTTC
CDR3: CASSSDGAYEQYF

J: TRBJ2-1
D: NA
V: TRBV3-1
size: many
DNA: TGTGCCAGCAGCCAGGGCCTAGCCCTCTACAATGAGCAGTTCTTC
CDR3: CASSQGLALYNEQFF

J: TRBJ2-5
D: NA
V: TRBV29-1
size: once
DNA: TGCAGCGTTGGACAGGGAGGGACCCAGTACTTC
CDR3: CSVGQGGTQYF

J: TRBJ1-2
D: NA
V: TRBV3-1
size: NA
DNA: TGTGCCAGCAGCCCACCCCCGGGAAGGGGGTACTATGGCTACACCTTC
CDR3: CASSPPPGRGYYGYTF

J: TRBJ1-2
D: NA
V: TRBV11-1
size: many
DNA: TGTGCCAGCAGCTCTAATATCGGGGGGGCCTACGACTATGGCTACACCTTC
CDR3: CASSSNIGGAYDYGYTF

J: TRBJ2-7
D: NA
V: TRBV6-1
size: many
DNA: TGTGCCAGCAGTGAAAGTTTGGTATCGCGGTACGAGCAGTACTTC
CDR3: CASSESLVSRYEQYF

J: TRBJ1-2
D: NA
V: TRBV2
size: NA
DNA: TGTGCCAGCAGCGGACGGTCATATGGCTACACCTTC
CDR3: CASSGRSYGYTF

J: TRBJ1-1
D: NA
V: TRBV29-1
size: NA
DNA: TGCAGCTTCAGGGATGGGAGCACTGAAGCTTTCTTT
CDR3: CSFRDGSTEAFF

J: TRBJ1-5
D: NA
V: TRBV20-1
size: NA
DNA: TGCAGTGCTAAGGGGCCTCGGCGGGGGGATAGTCAGCCCCAGCATTTT
CDR3: CSAKGPRRGDSQPQHF

J: TRBJ1-2
D: NA
V: TRBV6-1
size: many
DNA: TGTGCCAGCAGAAATACAGGGTCTAACTATGGCTACACCTTC
CDR3: CASRNTGSNYGYTF

J: TRBJ2-5
D: NA
V: TRBV7-6
size: few
DNA: TGTGCCAGCAGCCGATCGTCGGGCCCAGAGACCCAGTACTTC
CDR3: CASSRSSGPETQYF

J: TRBJ2-1
D: NA
V: TRBV10-3
size: few
DNA: TGTGCCATCAGTGCGGACGGAAACTACAATGAGCAGTTCTTC
CDR3: CAISADGNYNEQFF

J: TRBJ1-1
D: NA
V: TRBV29-1
size: NA
DNA: TGCAGCGTGGGTAACAGGGCTGGAACTGAAGCTTTCTTT
CDR3: CSVGNRAGTEAFF

J: TRBJ1-5
D: NA
V: TRBV19
size: NA
DNA: TGTGCCAGTAGTACCCCGTGGGTTCAGCCCCAGCATTTT
CDR3: CASSTPWVQPQHF

J: TRBJ1-6
D: TRBD1
V: TRBV19
size: many
DNA: TGTGCCAGTGGCTTTGTGGGACAGAATTCACCCCTCCACTTT
CDR3: CASGFVGQNSPLHF

J: TRBJ2-5
D: NA
V: TRBV30
size: NA
DNA: TGTGCCTGGAGTCACTATGGCCGGGAGCCCGAGACCCAGTACTTC
CDR3: CAWSHYGREPETQYF

J: TRBJ1-6
D: NA
V: TRBV7-3
size: NA
DNA: TGTGCCAGCAGCCCGGACCGCAATTCACCCCTCCACTTT
CDR3: CASSPDRNSPLHF

J: TRBJ2-7
D: TRBD2
V: TRBV27
size: many
DNA: TGTGCCAGCAGTCCTAGACTAGCGACCGACTACGAGCAGTACTTC
CDR3: CASSPRLATDYEQYF

J: TRBJ2-5
D: TRBD2
V: TRBV30
size: NA
DNA: TGTGCCTGGAGCCCCCCTAGCGGGAGTGGGGAGACCCAGTACTTC
CDR3: CAWSPPSGSGETQYF

J: TRBJ1-1
D: TRBD1
V: TRBV9
size: NA
DNA: TGTGCCAGCAGTGGGGGACAGGGGGTTGGGAAAGCTTTCTTT
CDR3: CASSGGQGVGKAFF

J: TRBJ2-6
D: TRBD1
V: TRBV10-3
size: NA
DNA: TGTGCCATCCAGCCTCCGGGACAGGGAGGGTTTGGAAACGTCCTGACTTTC
CDR3: CAIQPPGQGGFGNVLTF

J: TRBJ2-2
D: NA
V: TRBV6-1
size: NA
DNA: TGTGCCAGCAGCCCCACGGGAGTTCCCGGGGCCGGGGAGCTGTTTTTT
CDR3: CASSPTGVPGAGELFF

J: TRBJ2-1
D: TRBD1
V: TRBV9
size: many
DNA: TGTGCCAGCAGCGTAGAATCGGGAACAGGGGGTAAGAATGAGCAGTTCTTC
CDR3: CASSVESGTGGKNEQFF

J: TRBJ2-7
D: TRBD1
V: TRBV19
size: NA
DNA: TGTGCCAGTAGTACTGAATACGGGACAGGGGTTACCTACGAGCAGTACTTC
CDR3: CASSTEYGTGVTYEQYF

J: TRBJ2-7
D: TRBD2
V: TRBV7-2
size: NA
DNA: TGTGCCAGCAGCTGGGCTGCGGGAGGGGCCTACGAGCAGTACTTC
CDR3: CASSWAAGGAYEQYF

J: TRBJ1-3
D: TRBD1
V: TRBV6-1
size: few
DNA: TGTGCCAGCACCGGGACAGAAATCTCTGGAAACACCATATATTTT
CDR3: CASTGTEISGNTIYF

J: TRBJ2-5
D: TRBD2
V: TRBV7-9
size: NA
DNA: TGTGCCACCACCGGGACTAGTGCCGAGACCCAGTACTTC
CDR3: CATTGTSAETQYF

J: TRBJ1-6
D: NA
V: TRBV7-9
size: NA
DNA: TGTGCCAGCAGCTCGGACAGCCCCAATTCACCCCTCCACTTT
CDR3: CASSSDSPNSPLHF

J: TRBJ2-7
D: NA
V: TRBV6-5
size: many
DNA: TGTGCCAGCAGTTACACCCCTACGGGTGCGGGAAGGGCATCCTACGAGCAGTACTTC
CDR3: CASSYTPTGAGRASYEQYF

J: TRBJ2-5
D: TRBD2
V: TRBV24-1
size: NA
DNA: TGTGCCACCGACGCGGGAGCCCAAGAGACCCAGTACTTC
CDR3: CATDAGAQETQYF